This passage covers 30 T cell receptor beta chains from one sample sequenced in a study of beta chain features in type 1 diabetes. The isolated RNA, all of it, was reverse transcribed, so expressed TCRB transcripts were what got sequenced. Method: immunoSEQ multiplex PCR; TCRdb's copy keeps in-frame clones and lacks some. This table holds some 900,000 clones, 17% found once. The sequencing input was naive CD4+ T cells from blood. Receptors originate from a woman under 30 in good health.

The V gene is TRBV7-8, the J gene TRBJ2-2; the match to TRBD2 covers 8 bases. The CDR3 covers 16 residues. V was pared by 2 bases and J by 5 bases, with 7 bases of the junction left unmatched. Germline CDR1 and CDR2: SGHVS and FQNEAQ. The CDR3 is CASSLSGRGTTGELFF. In DNA form, the CDR3 reads TGTGCCAGCAGCTTATCCGGGAGGGGTACTACCGGGGAGCTGTTTTTT.

This chain connects TRBV19 to TRBJ1-1; D gene unclear. This CDR3 is 16 amino acids long. V dropped 9 bases and J dropped 2 bases, with 22 bases sitting between them. The V gene's germline CDR1 is LNHDA and CDR2 SQIVND (reference sequence). CDR3 sequence: CASADHRVSHNTEAFF. CDR3 nucleotide sequence: TGTGCCAGCGCAGACCATCGGGTCAGCCACAACACTGAAGCTTTCTTT.

A note on this clone: Additional DNA sequences in this sample encode the identical CDR3. V is TRBV28 and J is TRBJ1-2; D gene uncertain. The V gene lost 1 base and the J gene lost 5 bases, with 5 bases spanning the gap. The CDR3 consists of 12 residues. From germline, CDR1 is MDHEN and CDR2 SYDVKM. CDR3 residues: CASSLSGYGYTF. The CDR3 coding sequence is TGTGCCAGCAGTTTATCGGGGTATGGCTACACCTTC.

A few counts support this clone. The chain employs TRBV7-2 and TRBJ1-3; 9 bases are shared with TRBD1. The CDR3 is made up of 14 amino acids. V was pared by 4 bases and J by 2 bases, with 0 bases of the junction left unmatched. The germline V gene has CDR1 SGHTA and CDR2 FQGNSA. The CDR3 sequence is CASSWTGAGNTIYF. As DNA, the CDR3 is TGTGCCAGCAGCTGGACAGGGGCTGGAAACACCATATATTTT.

The chain recombines TRBV4-2 with TRBJ2-7; 8 bases match TRBD2. The length of the CDR3 is 17 residues. In germline, CDR1 is LGHNA, CDR2 YNFKEQ. The V and J ends lost 0 bases and 4 bases, in that order; junction bases with no gene match: 11. CDR3 region: CASSQDVRSGRGYEQYF. The CDR3 coding sequence is TGTGCCAGCAGCCAAGATGTCAGAAGCGGGAGAGGTTACGAGCAGTACTTC.

This clone was found a few times. The CDR3, as DNA: TGTGCCAGCAGCTTAGTCGCTAGCGGGAGCGGGAATGAGCAGTTCTTC. Its translation is CASSLVASGSGNEQFF. The chain links TRBV7-9 to TRBJ2-1; 10 bases match TRBD2. The CDR3 contains 16 residues. The V and J ends lost 1 base and 7 bases, in that order; junction bases with no gene match: 7. Germline loops: CDR1 SEHNR, CDR2 FQNEAQ (reference sequence).

The gene calls are TRBV28 and TRBJ1-2; 7 nucleotides match TRBD1. Trimming cost V 3 bases and J 5 bases; bases outside gene matches: 3. This CDR3 is 13 amino acids long. Germline V gene sequence: CDR1 MDHEN, CDR2 SYDVKM. The CDR3 is CASSLDRRYGYTF. CDR3 DNA: TGTGCCAGCAGTTTGGACAGGCGGTATGGCTACACCTTC.

The chain employs TRBV28 and TRBJ1-5; TRBD1 aligns across 7 bases. Trimming removed 6 bases from V and 6 bases from J; junction bases left unmatched: 5. This CDR3 contains 13 residues. Germline CDR1 is MDHEN and CDR2 is SYDVKM. In DNA form, the CDR3 reads TGTGCCAGCAGACGACAGGGCAGTCAGCCCCAGCATTTT. Its protein product is CASRRQGSQPQHF.

This clone has just a few counts. CDR3 in amino acids: CASSYSLAATYEQYF. The CDR3 DNA reads as TGTGCCAGCAGTTACAGTCTAGCTGCTACCTACGAGCAGTACTTC. V is TRBV6-5 and J is TRBJ2-7; D is possibly TRBD2 (5 bases). The CDR3 length is 15 residues. The germline V and J ends were trimmed by 2 bases and 2 bases, with 13 bases remaining between them. Germline loops: CDR1 MNHEY, CDR2 SVGAGI.

The rearrangement links TRBV29-1 to TRBJ2-1, with D possibly being TRBD2 (5 bases). The CDR3 sequence is 14 residues long. From germline, CDR1 is SQVTM and CDR2 ANQGSEA. Trimming took off 1 base at V and 9 bases at J, with 16 bases between the two ends. CDR3 coding DNA: TGCAGCGTTGAAGGTTTAGCGCCCATCGTTGAGCAGTTCTTC. Protein product: CSVEGLAPIVEQFF.

The sample holds a few counts of this clone. This chain connects TRBV5-1 to TRBJ2-1, with D possibly matching TRBD1 (6 bases). The CDR3 has 15 residues. CDR1 and CDR2 (germline): SGHRS, YFSETQ. Trimming removed 0 bases at V and 5 bases at J, with 12 bases between. The CDR3 sequence is CASSLEGVGDNEQFF. The CDR3 region has the DNA TGCGCCAGCAGCTTGGAGGGGGTGGGCGACAATGAGCAGTTCTTC.

The chain combines TRBV19 with TRBJ2-5; no firm D call. Germline V CDR1 and CDR2: LNHDA, SQIVND (reference sequence). CDR3 size: 14 residues. With 4 bases removed from V and 4 bases from J, the gap between germline ends came to 13 bases. The CDR3 DNA is TGTGCCAGTAGTACAGCGACCCAAGGAGAGACCCAGTACTTC. This sequence encodes CASSTATQGETQYF. The full variable domain, completed using reference TRBV19 and TRBJ2-5, is DGGITQSPKYLFRKEGQNVTLSCEQNLNHDAMYWYRQDPGQGLRLIYYSQIVNDFQKGDIAEGYSVSREKKESFPLTVTSAQKNPTAFYLCASSTATQGETQYFGPGTRLLVL.

This CDR3 reads CASSWDSSSYNEQFF. The CDR3 DNA follows: TGTGCCAGCAGCTGGGACTCTAGCTCCTACAATGAGCAGTTCTTC. This sequence joins TRBV5-4 and TRBJ2-1; a weak D match, TRBD2 (6 bases). Trimming pared 3 bases from V and 0 bases from J, leaving 10 bases between. There are 15 residues in the CDR3. Germline CDR1 reads SGHNT; CDR2 reads YYREEE (reference sequence).

In its sample, this clone was seen a few times. V usage is TRBV19 and J usage is TRBJ2-5; 8 bases line up with TRBD2. Trimming cost V 5 bases and J 5 bases; bases outside gene matches: 10. Germline V gene data show CDR1 as LNHDA and CDR2 as SQIVND (reference sequence). The CDR3 consists of 15 residues. The CDR3, as DNA: TGTGCCAGTAGTGCTGGTCCAGCGGGAGATGAGACCCAGTACTTC. It yields the protein CASSAGPAGDETQYF.

V gene TRBV18 combines with J gene TRBJ2-1; TRBD2 matches at 12 bases. CDR1 and CDR2 (germline): KGHSH, LQKENI. V was clipped by 2 bases and J by 7 bases; unmatched bases: 6. The CDR3 extends over 16 amino acids. The CDR3 DNA reads TGTGCCAGCTCACCATGGGGGACTAGCGGGCCGAATGAGCAGTTCTTC. This gives the protein CASSPWGTSGPNEQFF.

The chain is built from TRBV5-4 and TRBJ2-4; perhaps TRBD1 as D (5 bases). Germline V gene lookup returns CDR1 SGHNT and CDR2 YYREEE (reference sequence). The CDR3 runs 15 residues. V shed 4 bases and J shed 2 bases, with 13 bases lying between them. The CDR3 loop is CASSHDSATKNIQYF. The CDR3 coding sequence is TGTGCCAGCAGCCACGACAGTGCAACCAAAAACATTCAGTACTTC.

A few counts support this clone. The V call is TRBV4-3, the J call TRBJ2-5; possible D gene TRBD2, 5 bases. The CDR3 length is 16 residues. V lost 0 bases to trimming and J lost 5 bases, with 16 bases between them. Per the germline V gene, CDR1 is LGHNA and CDR2 is YSLEER. The CDR3 DNA reads TGCGCCAGCAGCCAAGATCGAGGCGGGCACCCGGAGACCCAGTACTTC. Its protein is CASSQDRGGHPETQYF.

This clone was observed a few times. The chain recombines TRBV10-3 with TRBJ1-1; D is unclear. V was trimmed by 0 bases and J by 5 bases, leaving 13 bases between them. Per the germline V gene, CDR1 is ENHRY and CDR2 is SYGVKD. The CDR3 runs to 15 residues. The CDR3 sequence is CAISESTRKATEAFF. Written as DNA, the CDR3 is TGTGCCATCAGTGAGTCCACAAGAAAGGCGACTGAAGCTTTCTTT.

In its sample, this clone was seen a few times. The chain has TRBV7-9 and TRBJ2-7; possibly TRBD1 for D (8 bases). In germline, CDR1 is SEHNR, CDR2 FQNEAQ (reference sequence). The CDR3 is 14 residues long. V lost 4 bases and J 4 bases, leaving 14 bases between the germline ends. The CDR3 protein is CASSYGQGGYEQYF. CDR3 nucleotide sequence: TGTGCCAGCAGCTACGGACAGGGAGGGTACGAGCAGTACTTC.

The gene calls are TRBV6-4 and TRBJ2-1, with TRBD2 identical over 10 bases. In germline, CDR1 is MRHNA, CDR2 SNTAGT. V shed 5 bases and J 7 bases; nucleotides not matched to a gene: 8. The CDR3 sequence is 15 residues long. CDR3 region: CASSTGLALGNEQFF. Written as DNA, the CDR3 is TGTGCCAGCAGTACGGGACTAGCGTTAGGGAATGAGCAGTTCTTC.

The V and J genes are TRBV29-1 and TRBJ2-5, with D possibly matching TRBD1 (6 bases). The CDR3 has 13 residues. V was shortened by 3 bases and J by 3 bases, with 11 bases between the two germline ends. CDR1 and CDR2 from the germline V gene are SQVTM and ANQGSEA. CDR3 sequence reads: CSVDRQEKETQYF. In DNA form, the CDR3 reads TGCAGCGTTGACAGACAGGAGAAAGAGACCCAGTACTTC.

This clone was seen more than once but under ten times. This chain links TRBV27 with TRBJ2-1; D unresolved. Looked up from germline, CDR1 is MNHEY and CDR2 is SMNVEV (reference sequence). The CDR3 covers 13 residues. Deletions cut 6 bases from V and 8 bases from J, with 14 bases between. CDR3 residues: CASSPLGSHEQFF. The CDR3 DNA is TGTGCCAGCAGCCCTCTGGGATCGCATGAGCAGTTCTTC.

V gene TRBV7-8 combines with J gene TRBJ2-1; tentative D call: TRBD2 (5 bases). The CDR3 length is 14 residues. The germline gives CDR1 SGHVS, CDR2 FQNEAQ. Trimming removed 1 base at V and 7 bases at J, with 11 bases between. This CDR3 is CASSLVAGFNEQFF. The CDR3 DNA sequence: TGTGCCAGCAGCTTAGTGGCGGGTTTTAATGAGCAGTTCTTC.

The chain joins TRBV12-5 to TRBJ1-1; 7 bases fit TRBD1. From germline, CDR1 is LGHNT and CDR2 FRNRAP. The length of the CDR3 is 12 residues. J was trimmed by 10 bases and V by 1 base; bases with no gene match: 3. The CDR3 reads CASGLDQGVAFF. Written as DNA, the CDR3 is TGTGCTAGTGGTTTGGACCAGGGGGTAGCTTTCTTT.

In its sample, this clone was seen once. V and J are TRBV2 and TRBJ1-5, with D hard to call. Trimming took 4 bases from V and 6 from J, leaving 10 bases between them. Germline V gene data show CDR1 as SNHLY and CDR2 as FYNNEI. CDR3 length: 13 amino acids. CDR3: CASSVTDTQPQHF. The DNA for the CDR3 is TGTGCCAGCAGTGTAACGGATACTCAGCCCCAGCATTTT.

The J gene is TRBJ1-1, the V gene TRBV7-2; D possibly corresponds to TRBD1 (6 bases). There are 14 residues in the CDR3. Germline CDR1 and CDR2: SGHTA and FQGNSA. The V gene lost 4 bases and the J gene lost 0 bases, with 9 bases spanning the gap. The CDR3 is CASSWTVMNTEAFF. In nucleotides, the CDR3 is TGTGCCAGCAGCTGGACAGTCATGAACACTGAAGCTTTCTTT.

This clone was seen a few times. The chain has TRBV27 and TRBJ2-3, with 7 nucleotides matching TRBD1. V shed 5 bases and J 2 bases; nucleotides not matched to a gene: 7. Germline CDR1 and CDR2: MNHEY and SMNVEV (reference sequence). The CDR3 contains 15 residues. The CDR3 loop reads CASSRRGTVTDTQYF. CDR3 nucleotide sequence: TGTGCCAGCAGTAGAAGGGGGACAGTCACAGATACGCAGTATTTT.

In its sample, this clone was seen a few times. This chain uses TRBV21-1 with TRBJ2-7; the D call TRBD2 from the table was never checked on the DNA. TRBV21-1 is annotated as a pseudogene. The CDR3 sequence is 22 residues long. CDR3 sequence reads: CASSTTPKRSRRTSGIRYEQYF. The CDR3 DNA sequence: TGTGCCAGCAGCACAACGCCAAAACGATCGAGACGGACTAGCGGGATTCGGTACGAGCAGTACTTC.

This clone was detected only a few times. The chain recombines TRBV4-2 with TRBJ1-1; the D is unclear. CDR3 size: 14 residues. Trimming cost V 4 bases and J 7 bases, with 16 bases left between them. Germline V CDR1 and CDR2: LGHNA, YNFKEQ. The CDR3 sequence: CASSRERREGEAFF. CDR3 bases: TGTGCCAGCAGCCGAGAGCGCCGGGAGGGTGAAGCTTTCTTT.

This clone has just a few counts. This chain connects TRBV6-1 to TRBJ1-5; 7 bases map to TRBD1. Trimming removed 8 bases from V and 3 bases from J; junction bases left unmatched: 4. The CDR3 loop spans 13 amino acids. Germline values: CDR1 MNHNS, CDR2 SASEGT. DNA of the CDR3: TGTGCCAGCGTGGACAGGCACAATCAGCCCCAGCATTTT. Translating gives CASVDRHNQPQHF.